Shown below are 7 T cell receptor beta chains from a single sample sequenced in a study of blood T cell repertoires in COVID-19. Method: immunoSEQ multiplex PCR; TCRdb's copy keeps in-frame clones and lacks some. The sample comprises 150,000 to 200,000 clones, around 90% of which are singletons, and 15% to 20% rests with the top ten. The sample was peripheral blood. Receptor source: a man aged 55 to 70 with active or convalescent COVID-19.

The chain combines TRBV6-4 with TRBJ2-2; 8 bases line up with TRBD1. With V trimmed by 3 bases and J by 4 bases, 4 bases remained unmatched. CDR1 is MRHNA, CDR2 SNTAGT, per germline. The length of the CDR3 is 15 residues. DNA for the CDR3: TGTGCCAGCAGTGAAAGGACAGGGCTCACCGGGGAGCTGTTTTTT. It is translated as CASSERTGLTGELFF.

The chain is built from TRBV5-8 and TRBJ2-7; D is possibly TRBD2 (6 bases). Per germline, CDR1 SGHTS and CDR2 YDEGEE. V was pared by 4 bases and J by 7 bases, with 15 bases between. This CDR3 comprises 13 residues. The CDR3 spells CASSRVGGGEQYF. The CDR3 region has the DNA TGTGCCAGCAGCCGGGTCGGGGGAGGAGAGCAGTACTTC.

The chain links TRBV11-3 to TRBJ2-2, with 8 positions matching TRBD2. After removal of 0 bases from V and 2 bases from J, the junction contained 5 bases not matched to a gene. The CDR3 runs to 17 residues. CDR1 and CDR2 from the germline V gene are SGHNT and YENEEA. CDR3 nucleotide sequence: TGTGCCAGCAGCTTAGATGGCAGCGGGAGAAACACCGGGGAGCTGTTTTTT. Amino acids: CASSLDGSGRNTGELFF.

A single count supports this clone. The V and J genes are TRBV3-1 (or the pseudogene TRBV3-2) and TRBJ2-3; 9 nucleotides align to TRBD1. The germline V gene encodes CDR1 LGHDT and CDR2 YNNKEL (reference sequence). V shed 0 bases and J 4 bases; nucleotides not matched to a gene: 14. The CDR3 consists of 19 residues. This CDR3 is CASSQETGNRDRAPDTQYF. CDR3 nucleotides: TGTGCCAGCAGCCAAGAAACGGGTAACCGGGACAGGGCCCCAGATACGCAGTATTTT.

This chain links TRBV2 with TRBJ1-5; the D is unclear. V gave up 1 base and J gave up 0 bases, with 13 bases separating them. The V gene's germline CDR1 is SNHLY and CDR2 FYNNEI. The CDR3 length is 17 residues. In DNA form, the CDR3 reads TGTGCCAGCAGTGAAGTGTGGTCACAACATAGCAATCAGCCCCAGCATTTT. Translation gives CASSEVWSQHSNQPQHF.

This clone showed up just once. The chain uses TRBV5-5 and TRBJ2-7, with TRBD1 matching over 7 bases. Germline V gene data show CDR1 as SGHKS and CDR2 as YYEKEE (reference sequence). Germline trimming cut 2 bases from V and 3 bases from J; bases unmatched to any gene: 5. The CDR3 has 14 residues. In DNA, the CDR3 is TGTGCCAGCAGCTTTGAGGGGGCCTACTACGAGCAGTACTTC. Translated: CASSFEGAYYEQYF.

The rearrangement links TRBV18 to TRBJ1-5; no definite D call. This CDR3 spans 12 amino acids. V dropped 8 bases and J dropped 1 base, with 6 bases sitting between them. Looked up from germline, CDR1 is KGHSH and CDR2 is LQKENI. CDR3 nucleotide sequence: TGTGCCAGCGGGGAGAGCAATCAGCCCCAGCATTTT. This gives the protein CASGESNQPQHF.